This is a list of T cell receptor beta chains from one sample in a study of CD8+CD57+ T cells in acquired aplastic anemia. TCRdb itself ran the reads through MiXCR, one entry per CDR3 protein. The data contain 250,000 to 300,000 distinct CDR3 sequences, around 60% of them singletons. The specimen sequenced was sorted CD4+, CD8+, or CD8+CD57+ T cells (not recorded which) from PBMCs. The receptor set was obtained from a human donor with severe aplastic anemia or a healthy control (not recorded which). Each CDR3 is given with its conserved first and last residue.

cdr3_aa,j_call,v_call
CATSNMVNTGELFF,TRBJ2-2,TRBV15
CASSRHIMNTEAFF,TRBJ1-1,TRBV19
CASSPGRSYEQYF,TRBJ2-7,TRBV9
CSAGRGAYEQHF,TRBJ2-7,TRBV20-1
CASSQPHGTGSYEQYF,TRBJ2-7,TRBV4-2
CASSLSGQGGYEQFNYGYTF,TRBJ1-2,TRBV7-2
CSARGLYSLRPPSTDTQYF,TRBJ2-3,TRBV20-1
CASSQDPPTVGTGELFF,TRBJ2-2,TRBV4-2
CSARGSSGGTTYEQYF,TRBJ2-7,TRBV20-1
CASTLTVWSGYTF,TRBJ1-2,TRBV12-3/TRBV12-4
CASSPMRTSNTGELFF,TRBJ2-2,TRBV19
CASSLLGGNSPLHF,TRBJ1-6,TRBV28
CASSGPSGSSYEQYF,TRBJ2-7,TRBV25-1
CSVEDRGVSYEQYF,TRBJ2-7,TRBV29-1
CASSFANRVGYGYTF,TRBJ1-2,TRBV27
CSAAPLQFEAFF,TRBJ1-1,TRBV20-1
CASSIGALSNYEQYF,TRBJ2-7,TRBV12-3/TRBV12-4
CASSEAGASTDTQYF,TRBJ2-3,TRBV27
CASSGRGVANEKLFF,TRBJ1-4,TRBV6-1
CASSLTGTGLFTEAFF,TRBJ1-1,TRBV27
CAISDLVAPTTTYGYTF,TRBJ1-2,TRBV10-3
CSVALSTDGYTF,TRBJ1-2,TRBV29-1